This TCR beta chain is from a study of shared clonotypes between healthy human individuals. Method: immunoSEQ multiplex PCR; TCRdb's copy keeps in-frame clones and lacks some. The repertoire consists of some 1,600,000 clones, with approximately 98% occurring once and the leading ten covering less than 0.55%. Losses at the gene ends were 4 bases for V and 1 base for J; bases not matched to a gene: 4. The CDR3 contains 15 residues. Germline V gives CDR1 MNHNS, CDR2 SASEGT. Sequencing input: naive CD4+ T cells sorted from blood. The subset is: CD45RA+ positively selected. The rearrangement joins TRBV6-1 to TRBJ1-5, with TRBD1 matching 7 bases. This clonotype was sampled from a man under 40 in good health. The CDR3 loop reads CASSGGDSSNQPQHF. The CDR3 coding sequence is TGTGCCAGCAGTGGGGGGGACAGCAGCAATCAGCCCCAGCATTTT.